Below are 27 T cell receptor beta chains sequenced from a single sample in a study of Ad26.COV2.S vaccination and SARS-CoV-2 variants. Regarding treatment: around 19 received Ad26.COV2.S at low or high dose, single or two shots; about 5 received placebo; per-sample allocation not given. On day 63 after the first injection, vaccine and placebo recipients gave samples. Sequencing used immunoSEQ multiplex PCR; TCRdb keeps in-frame clones, though not all of them. Among approximately 360,000 clones listed, under 90% were seen once. Here the sequenced sample was peripheral blood, taken in a trial of Ad26.COV2.S vaccine versus placebo. All receptors come from a person aged 18 to 65 who received the Ad26.COV2.S COVID-19 vaccine or a placebo.

This chain uses TRBV19 with TRBJ2-6; tentative D call: TRBD1 (6 bases). V gave up 2 bases and J gave up 13 bases, with 18 bases separating them. CDR3 length: 15 residues. Germline CDR1 and CDR2: LNHDA and SQIVND (reference sequence). The CDR3 region is CASSIRQGLVRVLTF. In nucleotides, the CDR3 is TGTGCCAGTAGTATAAGGCAGGGGCTGGTTCGGGTCCTGACTTTC.

The chain links TRBV4-3 to TRBJ1-1; D gene unclear. Germline CDR1 reads LGHNA; CDR2 reads YSLEER. The V gene lost 0 bases and the J gene lost 0 bases, with 8 bases spanning the gap. The CDR3 sequence is 15 residues long. The CDR3 region is CASSQEGRMNTEAFF. The CDR3 coding sequence is TGCGCCAGCAGCCAAGAAGGAAGAATGAACACTGAAGCTTTCTTT.

The chain recombines TRBV5-5 with TRBJ1-1; no reliable D call. Germline loops: CDR1 SGHKS, CDR2 YYEKEE (reference sequence). The ends were cut back, 3 bases at V and 1 base at J, with 7 bases in the middle. CDR3 size: 13 residues. CDR3: CASSYNTNTEAFF. As DNA, the CDR3 is TGTGCCAGCAGCTACAATACGAACACTGAAGCTTTCTTT.

This rearrangement joins TRBV6-2 or TRBV6-3 to TRBJ2-1; 14 bases match TRBD2. Germline loops: CDR1 MNHEY, CDR2 SVGEGT. J was trimmed by 8 bases and V by 4 bases; bases with no gene match: 10. The CDR3 is 17 amino acids. Here the CDR3 reads CASSSHPGLAGVHEQFF. The CDR3 DNA reads as TGTGCCAGCAGTTCCCATCCGGGACTAGCGGGAGTACATGAGCAGTTCTTC.

The rearrangement uses TRBV2 and TRBJ1-2; D is unresolved. This CDR3 contains 13 residues. V was trimmed by 3 bases and J by 4 bases, leaving 9 bases between them. The germline V gene has CDR1 SNHLY and CDR2 FYNNEI. CDR3 bases: TGTGCCAGCAGTGAGTACCGGGGCTATGGCTACACCTTC. Translated: CASSEYRGYGYTF.

In this sample, this clone turned up once. The rearrangement links TRBV25-1 to TRBJ1-2; 7 bases are shared with TRBD1. With V trimmed by 2 bases and J by 8 bases, 8 bases remained unmatched. Germline V gene data show CDR1 as MGHDK and CDR2 as SYGVNS. The CDR3 contains 14 residues. CDR3 bases: TGTGCCAGCAGTGAACCACGACAGGGCGGCGGCTACACCTTC. It is translated as CASSEPRQGGGYTF.

This chain uses TRBV7-6 with TRBJ2-7; D perhaps matches TRBD2 (6 bases). V was pared by 1 base and J by 4 bases, with 17 bases between. The CDR3 length is 16 residues. Germline assignment: CDR1 SGHVS and CDR2 FNYEAQ. The CDR3 region has the DNA TGTGCCAGCAGCTTAGGCGGCGGGGCAGGGATATACGAGCAGTACTTC. Encoded protein: CASSLGGGAGIYEQYF.

V and J are TRBV3-1 (or the pseudogene TRBV3-2) and TRBJ2-3, with D tentatively TRBD1 or TRBD2 (5 bases each). CDR1 and CDR2 (germline): LGHDT, YNNKEL (reference sequence). The CDR3 sequence is 13 residues long. Trimming cost V 5 bases and J 9 bases, with 15 bases left between them. The CDR3 DNA is TGTGCCAGCAGCATAAGTCAGTGGGGGACGCAGTATTTT. Encoded protein: CASSISQWGTQYF.

This rearrangement joins TRBV12-5 to TRBJ2-7, with 7 bases identical to TRBD2. V trimming: 2 bases; J trimming: 0 bases; junction bases outside the gene matches: 10. Germline CDR1 and CDR2: LGHNT and FRNRAP. The CDR3 loop spans 17 amino acids. This CDR3 reads CASGLTTGTTISYEQYF. CDR3 coding DNA: TGTGCTAGTGGTTTGACAACCGGGACTACCATCTCCTACGAGCAGTACTTC.

The chain couples TRBV6-1 to TRBJ1-1; D ambiguous. The CDR3 runs 14 residues. Germline CDR1 is MNHNS and CDR2 is SASEGT. V lost 5 bases to trimming and J lost 4 bases, with 14 bases between them. The CDR3 protein is CASSPSGQGTEAFF. In DNA, the CDR3 is TGTGCCAGCAGTCCCTCCGGCCAAGGCACTGAAGCTTTCTTT.

V gene TRBV19 combines with J gene TRBJ2-6; D tentatively fits TRBD1 or TRBD2 (6 bases each). This CDR3 contains 19 residues. Germline V CDR1 and CDR2: LNHDA, SQIVND (reference sequence). V lost 4 bases to trimming and J lost 2 bases, with 21 bases between them. The chain's CDR3 is CASSTPGGHGNTGANVLTF. As DNA, the CDR3 is TGTGCCAGTAGTACACCCGGGGGACATGGGAATACTGGGGCCAACGTCCTGACTTTC.

In DNA form, the CDR3 reads TGTGCCAGCTCACCACCGAGGACAGGGACCTACGAGCAGTACTTC. It specifies CASSPPRTGTYEQYF. The chain uses TRBV18 and TRBJ2-7, with 8 bases matching TRBD1. The V gene end was trimmed by 0 bases and the J gene end by 2 bases; junction bases not matched to a gene: 3. The CDR3 runs 15 residues. CDR1 is KGHSH and CDR2 is LQKENI in the germline V gene.

This chain uses TRBV6-6 with TRBJ2-1, with 10 bases matching TRBD1. After removal of 6 bases from V and 7 bases from J, the junction contained 9 bases not matched to a gene. This CDR3 has 15 amino acids. The V gene's germline CDR1 is MNHNY and CDR2 SVGAGI (reference sequence). In nucleotides, the CDR3 is TGTGCCAGCAGCTTGCCGGGACAGGGGCTAAATGAGCAGTTCTTC. Protein: CASSLPGQGLNEQFF.

The chain uses TRBV7-2 and TRBJ2-7; D possibly uses TRBD1 or TRBD2 (5 bases each). V lost 7 bases and J 5 bases, leaving 15 bases between the germline ends. Germline-derived CDR1 and CDR2 are SGHTA and FQGNSA. The CDR3 is made up of 13 amino acids. The CDR3 is CASTGPPQDEQYF. The CDR3 DNA reads TGTGCCAGCACGGGGCCGCCACAGGACGAGCAGTACTTC.

A remark on this clone: No DNA is shown, since the ends of the CDR3 on it are uncertain; the CDR3 is the one TCRdb lists. V and J are TRBV12-3 or TRBV12-4 and TRBJ1-2; the table's D gene call, TRBD1, was not cross checked with the DNA. The CDR3 totals 13 residues, both ends included. Here the CDR3 reads CASILDRGYGYTF.

The rearrangement uses TRBV3-1 (or the pseudogene TRBV3-2) and TRBJ1-6, with TRBD1 as a possible D gene (5 bases). The CDR3 sequence is 15 residues long. The ends were cut back, 2 bases at V and 3 bases at J, with 8 bases in the middle. Germline V lookup: CDR1 LGHDT, CDR2 YNNKEL (reference sequence). The chain's CDR3 is CASSQQGLYNSPLHF. The CDR3 DNA follows: TGTGCCAGCAGCCAACAGGGACTCTATAATTCACCCCTCCACTTT.

The chain uses TRBV5-1 and TRBJ2-1; 11 bases agree with TRBD1. V shed 3 bases, J shed 5 bases, and the junction held 1 base outside the gene matches. The CDR3 is 14 residues long. Germline lookup yields CDR1 SGHRS and CDR2 YFSETQ. CDR3 amino acids: CASSWTGGNNEQFF. CDR3 DNA: TGCGCCAGCAGCTGGACAGGGGGCAACAATGAGCAGTTCTTC. The whole variable domain, filled in from reference TRBV5-1 and TRBJ2-1, reads KAGVTQTPRYLIKTRGQQVTLSCSPISGHRSVSWYQQTPGQGLQFLFEYFSETQRNKGNFPGRFSGRQFSNSRSEMNVSTLELGDSALYLCASSWTGGNNEQFFGPGTRLTVL.

CDR3 nucleotides: TGTGCCAGTAGTATAGGGTTCGCCCAGTCCTACGAGCAGTACTTC. It encodes CASSIGFAQSYEQYF. This sequence joins TRBV19 and TRBJ2-7; D is undetermined. V was clipped by 1 base and J by 1 base, with 11 bases between them. The CDR3 contains 15 residues. Germline assignment: CDR1 LNHDA and CDR2 SQIVND (reference sequence).

V usage is TRBV3-1 (or the pseudogene TRBV3-2) and J usage is TRBJ2-7, with 8 bases lining up with TRBD2. Germline CDR1 is LGHDT and CDR2 is YNNKEL (reference sequence). The CDR3 sequence is 14 residues long. Germline trimming cut 5 bases from V and 5 bases from J; bases unmatched to any gene: 8. The CDR3 is CASSYSGRSNEQYF. DNA for the CDR3: TGTGCCAGCAGCTACAGCGGGAGAAGTAACGAGCAGTACTTC.

J is TRBJ2-3 and V is TRBV29-1; D is unclear. The CDR3 is 14 residues long. V was shortened by 4 bases and J by 1 base, with 12 bases between the two germline ends. CDR1 is SQVTM and CDR2 is ANQGSEA in the germline V gene. In nucleotides, the CDR3 is TGCAGCGTTGTAGGTGGCTTACGCACAGATACGCAGTATTTT. It encodes CSVVGGLRTDTQYF.

This clone was recorded once. The rearrangement links TRBV9 to TRBJ2-1; tentative D call: TRBD2 (6 bases). Trimming left V 3 bases short and J 2 bases short, with 12 bases between. CDR1 and CDR2 from the germline V gene are SGDLS and YYNGEE. The CDR3 spans 15 residues. CDR3 nucleotide sequence: TGTGCCAGCAGCGCCACTAGCCCCACCTACAATGAGCAGTTCTTC. Translated, it gives CASSATSPTYNEQFF. Filled out from reference TRBV9 and TRBJ2-1, the complete variable domain reads DSGVTQTPKHLITATGQRVTLRCSPRSGDLSVYWYQQSLDQGLQFLIQYYNGEERAKGNILERFSAQQFPDLHSELNLSSLELGDSALYFCASSATSPTYNEQFFGPGTRLTVL.

The J gene is TRBJ1-1, the V gene TRBV12-3 or TRBV12-4; D is unclear. The ends were cut back, 11 bases at V and 4 bases at J, with 14 bases in the middle. The CDR3 is 12 residues long. Written as DNA, the CDR3 is TGTGCCGCGTCCCAGGTGTTCACTGAAGCTTTCTTT. Residues: CAASQVFTEAFF.

The chain combines TRBV12-3 or TRBV12-4 with TRBJ2-1; 7 bases line up with TRBD2. The CDR3 runs 12 residues. V shed 6 bases and J 9 bases; nucleotides not matched to a gene: 5. The CDR3 sequence is CASSLTSFEQFF. DNA for the CDR3: TGTGCCAGCAGCCTGACTAGCTTTGAGCAGTTCTTC.

This chain joins TRBV16 and TRBJ2-7; a weak D match, TRBD1 (5 bases). The CDR3 contains 14 residues. Germline CDR1 KGHSY, CDR2 FQNENV. V dropped 8 bases and J dropped 6 bases, with 20 bases sitting between them. CDR3 sequence reads: CASGFTGGQVEQYF. In nucleotides, the CDR3 is TGTGCCAGCGGATTCACAGGTGGCCAGGTCGAGCAGTACTTC.

In its sample, this clone was seen many times. The gene calls are TRBV21-1 and TRBJ1-5. TRBV21-1 is deemed a pseudogene. CDR3 length equals 13 residues. The CDR3 loop is CASKPNSNQPQHF. CDR3 coding DNA: TGTGCCAGCAAGCCGAATTCAAATCAGCCCCAGCATTTT.

This clone was observed a few times. The chain links TRBV30 to TRBJ1-1; 8 nucleotides agree with TRBD1. J lost 0 bases, V lost 3 bases, and 12 bases had no gene match. Germline V CDR1 and CDR2: GTSNPN, SVGIG (reference sequence). This CDR3 is built from 17 residues. The CDR3 nucleotides read TGTGCCTGGAGGGGCCCGGACAGGGTCCATATGAACACTGAAGCTTTCTTT. Protein product: CAWRGPDRVHMNTEAFF.

This chain joins TRBV6-5 and TRBJ1-5; tentatively, D is TRBD1 (6 bases). The V gene's germline CDR1 is MNHEY and CDR2 SVGAGI. Trimming took off 6 bases at V and 3 bases at J, with 12 bases between the two ends. The CDR3 spans 14 residues. The CDR3 DNA is TGTGCCAGCAGCCGCGGGGGCAACAATCAGCCCCAGCATTTT. It encodes CASSRGGNNQPQHF.